This TCR beta chain was sequenced for a study of identical twins. Findings and caveats of the study: Beta clonotypes that were abundant in cord blood contained fewer insertions, a pattern absent from memory repertoires.

This clonotype was seen ten or more times. Its antigen is not known. Each donor was a healthy Caucasian. One entry per CDR3 protein results from TCRdb running MiXCR on the 5' RACE reads. Of roughly 290,000 distinct CDR3 sequences listed, more than 6.5% are singletons. This same sample was also part of a study on yellow fever vaccine responses in identical twins.

Sequencing was done on a sample of memory (CD45RO+) T cells sorted from blood. This clonotype was sampled from a woman aged 18-29 years in good health.

CDR3 sequence: CASSLGTSKNIQYF. CDR3 bases: TGTGCCAGCAGTTTGGGGACAAGCAAAAACATTCAGTACTTC. This chain connects TRBV28 to TRBJ2-4; TRBD1 is a possible D gene (6 bases). V shed 3 bases and J shed 3 bases, with 9 bases lying between them. The CDR3 has 14 residues. The germline CDR1 and CDR2 sequences are MDHEN and SYDVKM.